The 2 T cell receptor beta chains presented below share a single source sample, sequenced in a study of graft-versus-host responses after intestinal transplantation. Profiled with immunoSEQ multiplex PCR; TCRdb holds only in-frame clones, not every one. Of over 65,000 clones in the sample, around 93% are singletons; the top ten hold 0.65% to 0.75%. The starting material was PBMCs, obtained 98 days after intestinal transplantation. The source is a human patient who received an intestinal transplant, so some T cells may come from the graft donor.

V gene TRBV29-1 combines with J gene TRBJ1-2; 7 bases fit TRBD1. The trim removed 3 bases at V and 4 bases at J, leaving 8 bases unmatched. This CDR3 has 14 residues. Germline loops: CDR1 SQVTM, CDR2 ANQGSEA. CDR3 amino acids: CSVDSPGTVYGYTF. CDR3 DNA: TGCAGCGTTGACAGCCCTGGGACAGTCTATGGCTACACCTTC.

The rearrangement links TRBV2 to TRBJ2-7, with 7 bases matching TRBD1. CDR1 SNHLY and CDR2 FYNNEI come from the germline V gene. The CDR3 is made up of 11 amino acids. Trimming took 8 bases from V and 6 from J; bases not matched to a gene: 4. The CDR3 loop reads CASSTGPEQYF. DNA for the CDR3: TGTGCCAGCTCGACAGGGCCCGAGCAGTACTTC.